The 29 T cell receptor beta chains below all came from one sample that was sequenced in a study of blood T cell repertoires in COVID-19. TCRdb keeps only in-frame clones here, not all; method: immunoSEQ multiplex PCR. This sample carries about half a million clones, about 91% of them seen once, and the ten largest clones take 0.75% to 0.9%. Sequencing input: peripheral blood. These receptors all stem from a man between 18 and 29 years old with COVID-19, enrolled during active disease.

J is TRBJ2-1 and V is TRBV5-4; the D gene is possibly TRBD1 (6 bases). The CDR3 covers 11 residues. Germline CDR1 reads SGHNT; CDR2 reads YYREEE (reference sequence). Trimming took 7 bases from V and 8 from J, leaving 10 bases between them. As DNA, the CDR3 is TGTGCCAGCCGCAGGGGCGATGAGCAGTTCTTC. It codes for CASRRGDEQFF.

The chain combines TRBV24-1 with TRBJ1-4; D not resolved. CDR3 length: 16 amino acids. The V end was cut by 4 bases, the J end by 3 bases, with 14 bases between. Per germline, CDR1 KGHDR and CDR2 SFDVKD. DNA for the CDR3: TGTGCCACCAGTGAAAATTCGGGGAGGGCTAATGAAAAACTGTTTTTT. Translated, it gives CATSENSGRANEKLFF.

The rearrangement uses TRBV30 and TRBJ2-7, with 7 bases fitting TRBD1. Germline CDR1 and CDR2: GTSNPN and SVGIG (reference sequence). V shed 0 bases and J 1 base; nucleotides not matched to a gene: 18. The CDR3 extends over 19 amino acids. The CDR3 reads CAWSVGHMTGSLFSYEQYF. The CDR3, as DNA: TGTGCCTGGAGTGTGGGCCACATGACAGGGTCCCTTTTTTCCTACGAGCAGTACTTC.

The V and J genes are TRBV24-1 and TRBJ2-5; 7 nucleotides match TRBD1. The germline V gene encodes CDR1 KGHDR and CDR2 SFDVKD. V shed 0 bases and J 4 bases; nucleotides not matched to a gene: 7. CDR3 length: 16 amino acids. For the CDR3, the DNA is TGTGCCACCAGTGATTTGCGTCCAGGGGGTTTAGAGACCCAGTACTTC. Encoded protein: CATSDLRPGGLETQYF.

The V and J genes are TRBV6-6 and TRBJ2-7; D possibly corresponds to TRBD2 (6 bases). The V gene lost 5 bases and the J gene lost 0 bases, with 14 bases spanning the gap. Germline V gives CDR1 MNHNY, CDR2 SVGAGI (reference sequence). This CDR3 region has 15 residues. CDR3 DNA sequence: TGTGCCAGCAGTGTCGCACGGGGGAGCTCCTACGAGCAGTACTTC. This translates into CASSVARGSSYEQYF.

V gene TRBV29-1 combines with J gene TRBJ2-1; the D gene is possibly TRBD2 (6 bases). Germline V CDR1 and CDR2: SQVTM, ANQGSEA. The CDR3 length is 15 residues. Trimming removed 1 base at V and 8 bases at J, with 18 bases between. CDR3 in DNA: TGCAGCGTTGAAGTCCGTTCGGCGGGACTCGATGAGCAGTTCTTC. It translates to CSVEVRSAGLDEQFF.

The chain has TRBV20-1 and TRBJ2-2; no clear D. Germline CDR1 is DFQATT and CDR2 is SNEGSKA (reference sequence). The V end was cut by 8 bases, the J end by 5 bases, with 3 bases between. CDR3 length equals 9 residues. Written as DNA, the CDR3 is TGCAGTCTAACCGGGGAGCTGTTTTTT. As protein: CSLTGELFF.

CDR3 sequence (DNA): TGTGCCAGCAGTAAGGGACAGGGGGTTTCCTACGAGCAGTACTTC. This translates into CASSKGQGVSYEQYF. The rearrangement links TRBV7-6 to TRBJ2-7; 11 bases line up with TRBD1. CDR3 length: 15 residues. From germline, CDR1 is SGHVS and CDR2 FNYEAQ. Trimming at V came to 6 bases and at J to 1 base, leaving 5 bases not matched to a gene.

The V and J genes are TRBV28 and TRBJ2-5; TRBD1 matches at 10 bases. The CDR3 contains 15 residues. The V gene end was trimmed by 3 bases and the J gene end by 5 bases; junction bases not matched to a gene: 6. CDR1 and CDR2 (germline): MDHEN, SYDVKM. The CDR3 bases are TGTGCCAGCAGTTTTTGGGGGACAGGGGAGGAGACCCAGTACTTC. This gives the protein CASSFWGTGEETQYF.

This chain joins TRBV2 and TRBJ1-6, with 8 bases lining up with TRBD1. CDR1 and CDR2 (germline): SNHLY, FYNNEI. The V gene end was trimmed by 6 bases and the J gene end by 8 bases; junction bases not matched to a gene: 21. This CDR3 contains 19 residues. The CDR3 DNA sequence: TGTGCCAGCAGGGCAGGGCGGGGACAGGCGACCGGCGTGGATTCACCCCTCCACTTT. As protein: CASRAGRGQATGVDSPLHF.

The CDR3 protein is CASSQVDRGEGQPQHF. The DNA for the CDR3 is TGCGCCAGCAGCCAAGTCGACAGGGGGGAAGGTCAGCCCCAGCATTTT. The chain employs TRBV4-1 and TRBJ1-5, with 9 nucleotides matching TRBD1. The CDR3 sequence is 16 residues long. V lost 1 base to trimming and J lost 6 bases; unmatched junction nucleotides: 7. Germline assignment: CDR1 MGHRA and CDR2 YSYEKL.

The chain joins TRBV6-1 to TRBJ2-5; D possibly corresponds to TRBD2 (6 bases). Germline V lookup: CDR1 MNHNS, CDR2 SASEGT. Deletions cut 1 base from V and 5 bases from J, with 11 bases between. The CDR3 extends over 14 amino acids. CDR3 coding DNA: TGTGCCAGCAGTGAAGGAGGGAGGTGGGAGACCCAGTACTTC. Translation gives CASSEGGRWETQYF.

The chain couples TRBV29-1 to TRBJ2-2; maybe TRBD2 (5 bases). Trimming stripped 4 bases from V and 4 bases from J, with 10 bases between. The CDR3 is 13 residues long. Germline CDR1 SQVTM, CDR2 ANQGSEA. CDR3 coding DNA: TGCAGCGTTGTGGCTAGCAGCACCGGGGAGCTGTTTTTT. This codes for CSVVASSTGELFF.

This chain connects TRBV5-1 to TRBJ2-2, with 10 bases lining up with TRBD2. The CDR3 sequence is 15 residues long. Trimming at V came to 0 bases and at J to 6 bases, leaving 2 bases not matched to a gene. Germline CDR1 SGHRS, CDR2 YFSETQ. The CDR3 loop is CASSLGTSGAGELFF. As DNA, the CDR3 is TGCGCCAGCAGCTTGGGGACTAGCGGAGCCGGGGAGCTGTTTTTT. Full variable domain (outside the CDR3, taken from reference TRBV5-1 and TRBJ2-2): KAGVTQTPRYLIKTRGQQVTLSCSPISGHRSVSWYQQTPGQGLQFLFEYFSETQRNKGNFPGRFSGRQFSNSRSEMNVSTLELGDSALYLCASSLGTSGAGELFFGEGSRLTVL.

This rearrangement joins TRBV27 to TRBJ2-2; TRBD1 agrees at 7 bases. V gave up 3 bases and J gave up 4 bases; unmatched junction bases: 8. The CDR3 covers 16 residues. The germline CDR1 and CDR2 sequences are MNHEY and SMNVEV (reference sequence). In DNA form, the CDR3 reads TGTGCCAGCAGTTTTGGGACAGTAGTGTCCACCGGGGAGCTGTTTTTT. Protein sequence: CASSFGTVVSTGELFF.

This chain uses TRBV9 with TRBJ1-3; a weak D match, TRBD1 (5 bases). Between the trimmed V and J ends, which lost 4 bases and 1 base, there was a span of 12 bases. Germline-derived CDR1 and CDR2 are SGDLS and YYNGEE. The CDR3 length is 15 residues. CDR3 region: CASSQVGGSGNTIYF. The CDR3 nucleotides read TGTGCCAGCAGCCAGGTGGGGGGTTCTGGAAACACCATATATTTT.

The CDR3 region has the DNA TGCGCCAGCAGCCACCGGACATTCCCTGGGGCCAACGTCCTGACTTTC. Its protein is CASSHRTFPGANVLTF. The V call is TRBV4-1, the J call TRBJ2-6, with D possibly TRBD1 on 5 matching bases. Looked up from germline, CDR1 is MGHRA and CDR2 is YSYEKL. V shed 3 bases and J shed 2 bases, with 11 bases lying between them. This CDR3 has 16 amino acids.

The chain combines TRBV6-5 with TRBJ1-1, with D perhaps matching TRBD1 (6 bases). CDR1 and CDR2 from the germline V gene are MNHEY and SVGAGI. This CDR3 spans 14 amino acids. Trimming cost V 2 bases and J 3 bases, with 10 bases left between them. The CDR3 DNA reads TGTGCCAGCAGTTACGGGGGCTGGGACACTGAAGCTTTCTTT. It yields the protein CASSYGGWDTEAFF.

The gene calls are TRBV6-5 and TRBJ1-6, with a possible D match to TRBD1 (6 bases). The germline CDR1 and CDR2 sequences are MNHEY and SVGAGI. V was trimmed by 5 bases and J by 8 bases, leaving 10 bases between them. The length of the CDR3 is 13 residues. The CDR3 bases are TGTGCCAGCAGTCAGGCAGGGGATTCACCCCTCCACTTT. Its translation is CASSQAGDSPLHF.

This chain joins TRBV7-9 and TRBJ1-2, with D unclear. Germline CDR1 and CDR2: SEHNR and FQNEAQ (reference sequence). This CDR3 comprises 13 residues. V was shortened by 4 bases and J by 1 base, with 7 bases between the two germline ends. CDR3 region: CASSSEGNYGYTF. The CDR3 nucleotides are TGTGCCAGCAGCTCAGAGGGTAACTATGGCTACACCTTC.

This chain connects TRBV2 to TRBJ1-6; the match to TRBD1 covers 7 bases. The CDR3 has 16 residues. In germline, CDR1 is SNHLY, CDR2 FYNNEI. With V trimmed by 6 bases and J by 10 bases, 15 bases remained unmatched. The CDR3 nucleotides read TGTGCCAGCAGCCAAGACACAGGGGTTTTTGGATCACCCCTCCACTTT. Translated: CASSQDTGVFGSPLHF.

The chain links TRBV5-8 to TRBJ2-7; TRBD1 aligns across 10 bases. The trim removed 9 bases at V and 6 bases at J, leaving 12 bases unmatched. Germline V gene data show CDR1 as SGHTS and CDR2 as YDEGEE. CDR3 length: 14 amino acids. CDR3 loop: CATAPGTGAFEQYF. The CDR3 DNA follows: TGTGCCACCGCCCCCGGGACAGGGGCCTTCGAGCAGTACTTC.

This chain connects TRBV2 to TRBJ1-6; TRBD1 matches 8 bases. Trimming at V came to 7 bases and at J to 7 bases, leaving 9 bases not matched to a gene. The CDR3 runs to 15 residues. Looked up from germline, CDR1 is SNHLY and CDR2 is FYNNEI. This CDR3 is CASIVIDRGNSPLHF. For the CDR3, the DNA is TGTGCCAGCATCGTCATAGACAGGGGAAATTCACCCCTCCACTTT.

The gene calls are TRBV12-3 or TRBV12-4 and TRBJ2-3; maybe TRBD1 (6 bases). The CDR3 runs 13 residues. Trimming took 6 bases from V and 6 from J, leaving 13 bases between them. The CDR3 DNA follows: TGTGCCAGCAGCTCCTCAGGGGTGGATACGCAGTATTTT. Translating it yields CASSSSGVDTQYF.

This chain joins TRBV7-8 and TRBJ1-1; TRBD1 agrees at 8 bases. The CDR3 is 19 amino acids. The V gene end was trimmed by 0 bases and the J gene end by 6 bases; junction bases not matched to a gene: 18. Germline assignment: CDR1 SGHVS and CDR2 FQNEAQ. The DNA for the CDR3 is TGTGCCAGCAGCTTAGCTCCAGGGACAGGAGCACCCCGGGAGGCTGAAGCTTTCTTT. Translation: CASSLAPGTGAPREAEAFF.

The chain recombines TRBV13 with TRBJ1-1, with D uncertain. The V and J ends lost 6 bases and 7 bases respectively, with 9 bases between them. Per the germline V gene, CDR1 is PRHDT and CDR2 is FYEKMQ (reference sequence). CDR3 length equals 11 residues. CDR3 residues: CASSFGLEAFF. The CDR3 bases are TGTGCCAGCAGTTTCGGTCTTGAAGCTTTCTTT.

Regarding this clone: Distinct nucleotide sequences in the sample also encode this CDR3. J is TRBJ2-7 and V is TRBV2; maybe TRBD2 (5 bases). This CDR3 contains 14 residues. Trimming pared 2 bases from V and 0 bases from J, leaving 8 bases between. Germline loops: CDR1 SNHLY, CDR2 FYNNEI. The CDR3 spells CASSELDYSYEQYF. The CDR3 DNA reads as TGTGCCAGCAGTGAACTAGACTACTCCTACGAGCAGTACTTC. Using reference TRBV2 and TRBJ2-7 for the parts outside the CDR3, the full variable domain is EPEVTQTPSHQVTQMGQEVILRCVPISNHLYFYWYRQILGQKVEFLVSFYNNEISEKSEIFDDQFSVERPDGSNFTLKIRSTKLEDSAMYFCASSELDYSYEQYFGPGTRLTVT.

The chain is built from TRBV20-1 and TRBJ1-1; D is unclear. CDR1 and CDR2 from the germline V gene are DFQATT and SNEGSKA (reference sequence). CDR3 length: 11 amino acids. CDR3 DNA: TGCTCCATCCTAGTAAGGACTGAAGCTTTCTTT. Translated: CSILVRTEAFF.

The chain recombines TRBV5-1 with TRBJ2-5; 16 bases align to TRBD2. The V segment lost 4 bases and the J segment 5 bases; nucleotides outside the gene matches: 8. This CDR3 comprises 17 residues. The germline V gene has CDR1 SGHRS and CDR2 YFSETQ. The CDR3 bases are TGCGCCAGCAGCATAGGGACTAGCGGGGGGGCCTGGGAGACCCAGTACTTC. This sequence encodes CASSIGTSGGAWETQYF. Complete variable domain (other parts from reference TRBV5-1 and TRBJ2-5): KAGVTQTPRYLIKTRGQQVTLSCSPISGHRSVSWYQQTPGQGLQFLFEYFSETQRNKGNFPGRFSGRQFSNSRSEMNVSTLELGDSALYLCASSIGTSGGAWETQYFGPGTRLLVL.